This TCR beta chain was obtained from a study of OX40 agonist ivuxolimab in advanced cancers. Study overall: Males comprised about 84% of the group, whose mean age was around 62 years (range roughly 20 to 90). Prior anti-PD-1, anti-PD-L1 or anti-CTLA-4 therapy did not bar entry, and 30% to 40% had some.

CDR1 and CDR2 (germline): SGHTA, FQGNSA. The CDR3 has 15 residues. The repertoire was sequenced with immunoSEQ multiplex PCR; TCRdb's copy has only in-frame clones and lacks some. The sample lists some 15,000 clones, about 80% occurring once. The gene calls are TRBV7-2 and TRBJ2-5; 7 positions agree with TRBD2. The J call may be in error: the DNA end matches TRBJ2-7 better. Sequences were derived from CD4+ or CD8+ T cells sorted from blood, sampled in a trial of the OX40 agonist ivuxolimab. The sequence was obtained from an adult with an advanced solid tumor such as melanoma, head and neck, liver or kidney cancer. The CDR3, as DNA: TGTGCCAGCAGCTTTGGGGCGGGAGTATCCTACGAGCAGTACTTC. It yields the protein CASSFGAGVSYEQYF.